These 27 T cell receptor beta chains share one sample of origin, sequenced in a study of T cell responses to AZD1222 COVID-19 vaccine. Clones were sequenced by immunoSEQ multiplex PCR, and TCRdb holds only the in-frame ones, with some missing. The data hold approximately 200,000 clones, with about 89% observed a single time. The input for sequencing was peripheral blood, taken 28 days after the second AZD1222 dose. These TCRs come from an adult who received the AZD1222 COVID-19 vaccine.

In its sample, this clone was seen once. The rearrangement uses TRBV5-6 and TRBJ1-6; 9 positions agree with TRBD1. The V segment lost 0 bases and the J segment 10 bases; nucleotides outside the gene matches: 5. This CDR3 comprises 15 residues. Looked up from germline, CDR1 is SGHDT and CDR2 is YYEEEE. The CDR3 spells CASSLVGTGSSPLHF. The CDR3 DNA follows: TGTGCCAGCAGCTTGGTGGGGACAGGGAGCTCACCCCTCCACTTT.

This sequence joins TRBV20-1 and TRBJ1-2; TRBD1 might be the D (6 bases). The CDR3 contains 11 residues. Germline values: CDR1 DFQATT, CDR2 SNEGSKA (reference sequence). Trimming removed 6 bases from V and 4 bases from J, with 9 bases in between. In DNA, the CDR3 is TGCAGTGCAGTGGACAGCTATGGCTACACCTTC. Encoded protein: CSAVDSYGYTF.

J is TRBJ2-1 and V is TRBV28; D is unresolved. The ends were cut back, 7 bases at V and 0 bases at J, with 10 bases in the middle. The CDR3 is made up of 14 amino acids. Looked up from germline, CDR1 is MDHEN and CDR2 is SYDVKM. This CDR3 reads CASTAESSYNEQFF. In DNA, the CDR3 is TGTGCCAGCACGGCGGAGAGCTCCTACAATGAGCAGTTCTTC. Full variable domain (remainder filled in from reference TRBV28 and TRBJ2-1): DVKVTQSSRYLVKRTGEKVFLECVQDMDHENMFWYRQDPGLGLRLIYFSYDVKMKEKGDIPEGYSVSREKKERFSLILESASTNQTSMYLCASTAESSYNEQFFGPGTRLTVL.

The chain joins TRBV2 to TRBJ1-6; D might be TRBD1 (5 bases). Germline V CDR1 and CDR2: SNHLY, FYNNEI. The length of the CDR3 is 15 residues. V dropped 4 bases and J dropped 10 bases, with 17 bases sitting between them. For the CDR3, the DNA is TGTGCCAGCAGTGCCACAGGAGTCGGAGTGTCACCCCTCCACTTT. Protein: CASSATGVGVSPLHF.

This rearrangement joins TRBV7-6 to TRBJ2-5; 12 positions agree with TRBD2. CDR3 length equals 18 residues. Germline CDR1 SGHVS, CDR2 FNYEAQ. The ends lost 2 bases at V and 7 bases at J; junction bases unmatched: 14. The CDR3 spells CASSLQAPSGRAVATQYF. CDR3 bases: TGTGCCAGCAGCTTACAGGCGCCTAGCGGGAGGGCCGTTGCGACCCAGTACTTC. The full variable domain, its missing parts supplied by reference TRBV7-6 and TRBJ2-5, is GAGVSQSPRYKVTKRGQDVALRCDPISGHVSLYWYRQALGQGPEFLTYFNYEAQQDKSGLPNDRFSAERPEGSISTLTIQRTEQRDSAMYRCASSLQAPSGRAVATQYFGPGTRLLVL.

A word on this clone: Other DNA variants within this sample encode the same CDR3. This chain connects TRBV20-1 to TRBJ1-1; the D is unclear. Germline-derived CDR1 and CDR2 are DFQATT and SNEGSKA (reference sequence). V was shortened by 6 bases and J by 1 base, with 3 bases between the two germline ends. The length of the CDR3 is 10 residues. The CDR3 sequence: CSARNTEAFF. DNA for the CDR3: TGCAGTGCCAGGAACACTGAAGCTTTCTTT.

This clone was counted a single time. The chain joins TRBV7-3 to TRBJ2-2, with 10 nucleotides matching TRBD2. The V gene's germline CDR1 is SGHTA and CDR2 FQGTGA. The CDR3 length is 15 residues. V was pared by 2 bases and J by 4 bases, with 1 base of the junction left unmatched. The CDR3 sequence is CASSLLAGGTGELFF. DNA for the CDR3: TGTGCCAGCAGCTTATTAGCGGGAGGCACCGGGGAGCTGTTTTTT. The variable domain in full, with the rest retrieved from reference TRBV7-3 and TRBJ2-2, is GAGVSQTPSNKVTEKGKYVELRCDPISGHTALYWYRQSLGQGPEFLIYFQGTGAADDSGLPNDRFFAVRPEGSVSTLKIQRTERGDSAVYLCASSLLAGGTGELFFGEGSRLTVL.

The J gene is TRBJ1-3, the V gene TRBV25-1; D call uncertain. V lost 1 base to trimming and J lost 0 bases, with 16 bases between them. Germline CDR1 and CDR2: MGHDK and SYGVNS. CDR3 length: 18 amino acids. The CDR3 nucleotides read TGTGCCAGCAGTGAATTGGGAAAAGGCGCGACCTCTGGAAACACCATATATTTT. This encodes CASSELGKGATSGNTIYF. The variable domain in full, with the rest retrieved from reference TRBV25-1 and TRBJ1-3, is EADIYQTPRYLVIGTGKKITLECSQTMGHDKMYWYQQDPGMELHLIHYSYGVNSTEKGDLSSESTVSRIRTEHFPLTLESARPSHTSQYLCASSELGKGATSGNTIYFGEGSWLTVV.

V is TRBV6-5 and J is TRBJ1-1; 7 nucleotides line up with TRBD1. CDR3 size: 14 residues. V shed 6 bases, J shed 4 bases, and the junction held 8 bases outside the gene matches. The germline gives CDR1 MNHEY, CDR2 SVGAGI. The CDR3 DNA reads as TGTGCCAGCAGCTCCGGGACAGCAGGCACTGAAGCTTTCTTT. Translating gives CASSSGTAGTEAFF.

In DNA form, the CDR3 reads TGTGCCAGCAGCCAAGTAATAGGGGGCGGGTGGAATGAGCAGTTCTTC. It encodes CASSQVIGGGWNEQFF. The V gene is TRBV3-1 (or the pseudogene TRBV3-2), the J gene TRBJ2-1, with 7 bases that match TRBD1. The CDR3 has 16 amino acids. The germline gives CDR1 LGHDT, CDR2 YNNKEL (reference sequence). V dropped 1 base and J dropped 7; count of bases not matched to a gene: 10.

The genes are TRBV2 and TRBJ2-1; no definite D call. The CDR3 is made up of 13 amino acids. V lost 6 bases and J 0 bases, leaving 6 bases between the germline ends. The V gene's germline CDR1 is SNHLY and CDR2 FYNNEI. As DNA, the CDR3 is TGTGCCAGCAGGGCCTACTCCTACAATGAGCAGTTCTTC. Translated: CASRAYSYNEQFF.

J is TRBJ2-3 and V is TRBV5-4; 8 bases are a match to TRBD1. CDR3 length: 15 amino acids. CDR1 is SGHNT, CDR2 YYREEE, per germline (reference sequence). J gave up 3 bases and V 0 bases, and 3 bases lay outside the gene matches. The CDR3 loop reads CASSLGQGATDTQYF. DNA of the CDR3: TGTGCCAGCAGCTTGGGTCAGGGGGCGACAGATACGCAGTATTTT.

V is TRBV28 and J is TRBJ2-2, with D unclear. In germline, CDR1 is MDHEN, CDR2 SYDVKM. CDR3 length: 16 amino acids. V was shortened by 4 bases and J by 7 bases, with 19 bases between the two germline ends. CDR3 amino acids: CASSSPLGTRSGELFF. The CDR3 DNA reads as TGTGCCAGCAGTTCTCCTTTGGGCACCCGTAGCGGGGAGCTGTTTTTT.

This chain links TRBV24-1 with TRBJ2-3; D perhaps matches TRBD2 (6 bases). V shed 2 bases and J shed 4 bases, with 12 bases lying between them. CDR3 size: 15 residues. Germline V gene lookup returns CDR1 KGHDR and CDR2 SFDVKD. CDR3 bases: TGTGCCACCAGTGATTCCCTGGGACTTCCAGATACGCAGTATTTT. Protein: CATSDSLGLPDTQYF.

This chain uses TRBV20-1 with TRBJ1-5, with unresolved D. The CDR3 sequence is 11 residues long. V lost 3 bases to trimming and J lost 5 bases, with 5 bases between them. CDR1 and CDR2 from the germline V gene are DFQATT and SNEGSKA (reference sequence). The CDR3 nucleotides are TGCAGTGCTAGTCCCGATCAGCCCCAGCATTTT. The encoded protein is CSASPDQPQHF.

The chain is built from TRBV7-2 and TRBJ1-2; perhaps TRBD1 as D (5 bases). The germline CDR1 and CDR2 sequences are SGHTA and FQGNSA. The CDR3 covers 13 residues. The germline V and J ends were trimmed by 5 bases and 6 bases, with 13 bases remaining between them. The CDR3 loop reads CASSPPGGHGYTF. The CDR3 region has the DNA TGTGCCAGCAGCCCGCCCGGGGGTCATGGCTACACCTTC.

The rearrangement links TRBV20-1 to TRBJ1-1; D remains ambiguous. The CDR3 is 11 amino acids. V dropped 6 bases and J dropped 5 bases, with 10 bases sitting between them. The V gene's germline CDR1 is DFQATT and CDR2 SNEGSKA (reference sequence). The CDR3 loop reads CSALDRTEAFF. In DNA, the CDR3 is TGCAGTGCCCTAGATCGTACTGAAGCTTTCTTT.

The chain employs TRBV18 and TRBJ1-2, with 9 bases matching TRBD1. The germline V gene has CDR1 KGHSH and CDR2 LQKENI. V was clipped by 2 bases and J by 3 bases; unmatched bases: 7. The CDR3 is made up of 16 amino acids. Written as DNA, the CDR3 is TGTGCCAGCTCACCATCCGTGGGACAGGGTTACTATGGCTACACCTTC. Translation: CASSPSVGQGYYGYTF.

Here the CDR3 DNA reads TGTGCCAGCAGGGCTAGCGACTACAATGAGCAGTTCTTC. This encodes CASRASDYNEQFF. The J gene is TRBJ2-1, the V gene TRBV7-2; weak D call: TRBD2 (6 bases). Per germline, CDR1 SGHTA and CDR2 FQGNSA. V dropped 6 bases and J dropped 3 bases, with 9 bases sitting between them. The CDR3 length is 13 residues. The full variable domain, in which reference TRBV7-2 and TRBJ2-1 provide the parts outside the CDR3, is GAGVSQSPSNKVTEKGKDVELRCDPISGHTALYWYRQSLGQGLEFLIYFQGNSAPDKSGLPSDRFSAERTGGSVSTLTIQRTQQEDSAVYLCASRASDYNEQFFGPGTRLTVL.

This clone was counted once. The chain joins TRBV6-5 to TRBJ2-7; 15 bases fit TRBD2. Germline V gene lookup returns CDR1 MNHEY and CDR2 SVGAGI. The trim removed 6 bases at V and 6 bases at J, leaving 3 bases unmatched. CDR3 length equals 14 residues. CDR3 sequence (DNA): TGTGCCAGCAGCGCGGGACTAGCGGGAGGCGAGCAGTACTTC. Amino acids: CASSAGLAGGEQYF.

The DNA of the CDR3 is TGTGCCAGCAGTTTCTTGCCCACCGGGACAGGAGAAGGCTACACCTTC. It is translated as CASSFLPTGTGEGYTF. The chain is built from TRBV6-6 and TRBJ1-2; TRBD1 matches 8 bases. Looked up from germline, CDR1 is MNHNY and CDR2 is SVGAGI (reference sequence). J lost 8 bases, V lost 4 bases, and 15 bases had no gene match. This CDR3 is 16 amino acids long.

V gene TRBV19 combines with J gene TRBJ2-4; the D is unclear. The V gene's germline CDR1 is LNHDA and CDR2 SQIVND (reference sequence). The CDR3 has 15 amino acids. Trimming stripped 7 bases from V and 0 bases from J, with 13 bases between. In nucleotides, the CDR3 is TGTGCCAGTACGGCGCCAGCACTAGCCAAAAACATTCAGTACTTC. This codes for CASTAPALAKNIQYF.

This sequence joins TRBV10-1 and TRBJ2-7; D is undetermined. Germline V gene data show CDR1 as WNHNN and CDR2 as SYGVQD (reference sequence). Trimming shortened V by 3 bases and J by 6 bases, and 12 bases separated the two germline ends. The CDR3 consists of 13 residues. In DNA form, the CDR3 reads TGCGCCAGCAGTGAATCTCTCACTGGCGAGCAGTACTTC. This encodes CASSESLTGEQYF.

This rearrangement joins TRBV30 to TRBJ2-3, with unresolved D. The germline gives CDR1 GTSNPN, CDR2 SVGIG (reference sequence). V lost 0 bases and J lost 3, with 16 bases in between. The CDR3 covers 16 residues. The DNA of the CDR3 is TGTGCCTGGAGTGTATTGGGCAGTGCAAAAACAGATACGCAGTATTTT. Protein: CAWSVLGSAKTDTQYF.

The rearrangement joins TRBV21-1 to TRBJ1-1; the table assigns TRBD1, which was not confirmed against the DNA. TRBV21-1 is marked as a pseudogene. The CDR3 extends over 15 amino acids. The CDR3 spells CASKNRGRREAEAFF. DNA of the CDR3: TGTGCCAGCAAGAACAGGGGGCGCAGGGAGGCTGAAGCTTTCTTT.

The chain uses TRBV3-1 (or the pseudogene TRBV3-2) and TRBJ1-1, with D maybe TRBD1 (6 bases). CDR1 LGHDT and CDR2 YNNKEL come from the germline V gene (reference sequence). This CDR3 is 16 amino acids long. V was pared by 4 bases and J by 0 bases, with 15 bases between. This chain's CDR3 is CASSPSNRVVNTEAFF. CDR3 nucleotides: TGTGCCAGCAGCCCTAGTAACAGGGTGGTGAACACTGAAGCTTTCTTT.

This clone was observed a single time. This chain links TRBV28 with TRBJ2-5, with D possibly matching TRBD1 (5 bases). The CDR3 sequence is 14 residues long. Germline V gives CDR1 MDHEN, CDR2 SYDVKM. Trimming left V 3 bases short and J 1 base short, with 9 bases between. CDR3 sequence reads: CASSFGALQETQYF. In DNA, the CDR3 is TGTGCCAGCAGTTTTGGGGCGCTCCAAGAGACCCAGTACTTC.